Listed here are 18 T cell receptor beta chains from one sample, sequenced in a study of T cell responses to AZD1222 COVID-19 vaccine. Assay used: immunoSEQ multiplex PCR; TCRdb lists only in-frame clones, some missing. Of approximately 46,000 clones in the sample, 70% to 90% were seen once. The sample in question was peripheral blood, obtained 28 days after the second AZD1222 dose. Source of these receptors: an adult who received the AZD1222 COVID-19 vaccine.

The V call is TRBV3-1 (or the pseudogene TRBV3-2), the J call TRBJ2-7; D perhaps matches TRBD1 (5 bases). Germline CDR1 LGHDT, CDR2 YNNKEL (reference sequence). V was trimmed by 3 bases and J by 3 bases, leaving 12 bases between them. The CDR3 runs 14 residues. CDR3 DNA sequence: TGTGCCAGCAGCCATACAGGCTATGGCTACGAGCAGTACTTC. This gives the protein CASSHTGYGYEQYF.

This chain joins TRBV9 and TRBJ1-6; no clear D. The CDR3 sequence is 18 residues long. Germline V gives CDR1 SGDLS, CDR2 YYNGEE. V shed 0 bases and J shed 0 bases, with 13 bases lying between them. The CDR3 is CASSVAATPSSYNSPLHF. The CDR3 DNA is TGTGCCAGCAGCGTAGCGGCGACACCGAGCTCCTATAATTCACCCCTCCACTTT. Drawing the rest from reference TRBV9 and TRBJ1-6, the complete variable domain is DSGVTQTPKHLITATGQRVTLRCSPRSGDLSVYWYQQSLDQGLQFLIQYYNGEERAKGNILERFSAQQFPDLHSELNLSSLELGDSALYFCASSVAATPSSYNSPLHFGNGTRLTVT.

The rearrangement uses TRBV6-2 or TRBV6-3 and TRBJ1-3, with D possibly being TRBD1 (6 bases). The V gene's germline CDR1 is MNHEY and CDR2 SVGEGT. The CDR3 has 16 residues. The ends were cut back, 5 bases at V and 0 bases at J, with 14 bases in the middle. Here the CDR3 reads CASSDTGPRSGNTIYF. The DNA for the CDR3 is TGTGCCAGCAGTGACACAGGGCCCCGCTCTGGAAACACCATATATTTT.

This chain links TRBV4-1 with TRBJ2-1; TRBD2 matches at 12 bases. This CDR3 has 16 residues. Germline assignment: CDR1 MGHRA and CDR2 YSYEKL. V gave up 3 bases and J gave up 7 bases; unmatched junction bases: 7. The CDR3 DNA follows: TGCGCCAGCAGCCAGCTAGCGGGAGGGCTCGGGAATGAGCAGTTCTTC. This translates into CASSQLAGGLGNEQFF.

The chain links TRBV19 to TRBJ1-1; 7 bases match TRBD1. The V and J ends lost 3 bases and 1 base, in that order; junction bases with no gene match: 11. The CDR3 is 17 residues long. In germline, CDR1 is LNHDA, CDR2 SQIVND (reference sequence). CDR3 amino acids: CASSIQGGTVRNTEAFF. The CDR3 nucleotides are TGTGCCAGTAGTATCCAGGGGGGAACAGTACGGAACACTGAAGCTTTCTTT.

This chain connects TRBV29-1 to TRBJ1-1; possible D gene TRBD1, 5 bases. This CDR3 comprises 15 residues. The V gene lost 1 base and the J gene lost 1 base, with 13 bases spanning the gap. In germline, CDR1 is SQVTM, CDR2 ANQGSEA. The DNA for the CDR3 is TGCAGCGTTGAAGGGGCAGGACAATGGAACACTGAAGCTTTCTTT. Translating it yields CSVEGAGQWNTEAFF. The full variable domain, with the rest looked up from reference TRBV29-1 and TRBJ1-1, is SAVISQKPSRDICQRGTSLTIQCQVDSQVTMMFWYRQQPGQSLTLIATANQGSEATYESGFVIDKFPISRPNLTFSTLTVSNMSPEDSSIYLCSVEGAGQWNTEAFFGQGTRLTVV.

The CDR3 protein is CASSDSYLSYEQYF. In DNA, the CDR3 is TGTGCCAGCAGTGATAGTTATTTATCCTACGAGCAGTACTTC. The rearrangement uses TRBV25-1 and TRBJ2-7; D is undetermined. Trimming pared 3 bases from V and 1 base from J, leaving 10 bases between. This CDR3 is built from 14 residues. The V gene's germline CDR1 is MGHDK and CDR2 SYGVNS.

V usage is TRBV5-7 and J usage is TRBJ2-2; no definite D call. TRBV5-7 is marked as an open reading frame, function uncertain. V lost 5 bases and J lost 6, with 23 bases in between. This CDR3 is built from 17 residues. Here the CDR3 DNA reads TGTGCCAGCAGTTCCCTTATCCCCCAATGCCAGGCCGGGGAGCTGTTTTTT. This sequence encodes CASSSLIPQCQAGELFF.

The V gene is TRBV19, the J gene TRBJ2-1; possibly TRBD2 for D (5 bases). This CDR3 is built from 16 residues. V lost 7 bases and J 1 base, leaving 17 bases between the germline ends. Germline V gene sequence: CDR1 LNHDA, CDR2 SQIVND (reference sequence). CDR3 protein: CASTATGRRSYNEQFF. The CDR3 DNA reads as TGTGCCAGTACCGCTACGGGGAGAAGGTCCTACAATGAGCAGTTCTTC.

CDR3: CASSQELSIGVSSYNEQFF. CDR3 nucleotides: TGCGCCAGCAGCCAAGAACTCTCTATCGGGGTCAGCTCCTACAATGAGCAGTTCTTC. The chain carries TRBV4-1 and TRBJ2-1, with D possibly being TRBD2 (5 bases). Germline values: CDR1 MGHRA, CDR2 YSYEKL. CDR3 length equals 19 residues. V was shortened by 0 bases and J by 0 bases, with 18 bases between the two germline ends.

In nucleotides, the CDR3 is TGTGCCTGGGGACAGACTGAAGCTTTCTTT. Residues: CAWGQTEAFF. J is TRBJ1-1 and V is TRBV30; TRBD1 is a possible D gene (6 bases). The CDR3 loop spans 10 amino acids. Germline CDR1 is GTSNPN and CDR2 is SVGIG (reference sequence). Trimming cost V 5 bases and J 5 bases, with 6 bases left between them.

The chain carries TRBV19 and TRBJ1-4; a possible D gene is TRBD1 (6 bases). Trimming took 6 bases from V and 4 from J, leaving 12 bases between them. The CDR3 has 14 residues. In germline, CDR1 is LNHDA, CDR2 SQIVND (reference sequence). Here the CDR3 DNA reads TGTGCCAGTAGCCCAGGACAGCTTAATGAAAAACTGTTTTTT. This sequence encodes CASSPGQLNEKLFF.

This chain joins TRBV5-1 and TRBJ2-7; 7 positions agree with TRBD2. The CDR3 contains 14 residues. CDR1 and CDR2 (germline): SGHRS, YFSETQ. V was clipped by 6 bases and J by 5 bases; unmatched bases: 11. The CDR3 loop is CASKDPREDNEQYF. CDR3 nucleotide sequence: TGCGCCAGCAAAGATCCTCGGGAGGATAACGAGCAGTACTTC.

The rearrangement links TRBV10-2 to TRBJ2-2; 7 nucleotides match TRBD2. V was pared by 7 bases and J by 4 bases, with 12 bases of the junction left unmatched. Germline V gene sequence: CDR1 WSHSY, CDR2 SAAADI. This CDR3 contains 16 residues. CDR3 sequence reads: CASNPDREERTGELFF. The CDR3 region has the DNA TGCGCCAGCAATCCGGATCGGGAGGAGCGCACCGGGGAGCTGTTTTTT.

This clone was counted a single time. The rearrangement links TRBV10-3 to TRBJ1-2, with unresolved D. The V and J ends lost 4 bases and 2 bases respectively, with 11 bases between them. Germline V gene sequence: CDR1 ENHRY, CDR2 SYGVKD. The CDR3 runs 14 residues. CDR3 region: CAISVDGSNYGYTF. CDR3 nucleotides: TGTGCCATCAGTGTCGACGGCTCAAACTATGGCTACACCTTC.

J is TRBJ2-3 and V is TRBV6-2 or TRBV6-3; D not resolved. The CDR3 is 12 amino acids. Trimming cost V 2 bases and J 6 bases, with 6 bases left between them. CDR1 is MNHEY and CDR2 is SVGEGT in the germline V gene. The CDR3 DNA reads as TGTGCCAGCAGTTACCGTAGGGATACGCAGTATTTT. Protein product: CASSYRRDTQYF.

The chain employs TRBV19 and TRBJ2-7, with a possible D match to TRBD1 (6 bases). This CDR3 contains 14 residues. The ends were cut back, 6 bases at V and 2 bases at J, with 14 bases in the middle. Per the germline V gene, CDR1 is LNHDA and CDR2 is SQIVND (reference sequence). The CDR3 is CASSKQGITYEQYF. For the CDR3, the DNA is TGTGCCAGTAGCAAACAGGGAATTACCTACGAGCAGTACTTC.

J is TRBJ1-5 and V is TRBV18, with D hard to call. With 2 bases removed from V and 2 bases from J, the gap between germline ends came to 10 bases. Germline values: CDR1 KGHSH, CDR2 LQKENI. The CDR3 has 15 residues. The CDR3 region is CASSPTSGGNQPQHF. Written as DNA, the CDR3 is TGTGCCAGCTCACCAACGTCCGGGGGCAATCAGCCCCAGCATTTT.